The clone carrying this T cell receptor (beta chain) was seen at least ten times. The germline gives CDR1 SQVTM, CDR2 ANQGSEA. Trimming took off 5 bases at V and 3 bases at J, with 19 bases between the two ends. CDR3 size: 15 residues. This record belongs to a study of Graves' ophthalmopathy and Graves' hyperthyroidism. Diagnoses were established from clinical symptoms, serum thyroxine, TRAb, thyroid ultrasound and orbital computed tomography. Amplification of TCR beta CDR3 regions used RNA transcripts. First-round RT-PCR relied on HTBI primers, and a second-round multiplex PCR came next. TCRdb reprocessed the multiplex PCR reads with MiXCR, giving one entry per CDR3 protein. In the table there are over 450,000 distinct CDR3 sequences, approximately 14% of which are singletons.

Sample: blood. The clonotype originates from a woman aged 25 to 39 with Graves' ophthalmopathy. The chain couples TRBV29-1 to TRBJ1-1; D is ambiguous. The CDR3 DNA sequence: TGCAGCGTTATACAAGGGAGAAGGTGGGACACTGAAGCTTTCTTT. As protein: CSVIQGRRWDTEAFF.